This T cell receptor beta chain was observed in a study of a mutant IDH1 vaccine in newly diagnosed glioma. About the study: Standard pretreatment was either radiotherapy, temozolomide, or, for most, radiochemotherapy with temozolomide.

Germline CDR1 LGHNA, CDR2 YSLEER. The CDR3 sequence is 16 residues long. Losses at the gene ends were 3 bases for V and 1 base for J; bases not matched to a gene: 3. Profiling relied on immunoSEQ multiplex PCR, and the TCRdb table lists in-frame clones only, not all of them. The data hold fewer than 95,000 clones, with 81% observed a single time. Time point of the sample: week 47, end of study. Mutant IDH1 20-mer peptide, at 300 ug, made up each vaccine dose, with topical imiquimod. In regard to this clone: Its antigen is undetermined.

The rearrangement joins TRBV4-3 to TRBJ2-3; TRBD2 aligns across 11 bases. The clonotype was recovered from a man aged 35 to 55 with glioma. The sequencing here drew on PBMCs, taken from a glioma patient whose treatment included an IDH1 peptide vaccine. The CDR3, as DNA: TGCGCCAGCAGCCAGGATAGCGGGAGGGGCACAGATACGCAGTATTTT. It encodes CASSQDSGRGTDTQYF.